This T cell receptor beta chain comes out of a study of blood T cell repertoires in COVID-19. Study summary: Italy, Spain and the United States were the sources of the convalescent and acute COVID-19 samples. PBMCs, B-cell-depleted T cells, or T cells provided the cDNA or gDNA that made up the material.

Germline-derived CDR1 and CDR2 are SGHTA and FQGNSA. The ends lost 0 bases at V and 4 bases at J; junction bases unmatched: 10. The CDR3 covers 18 residues. Original processing notes: Quantification of nucleated cells was approximated via reference gene primer amplification. The data were produced by immunoSEQ multiplex PCR, yet TCRdb's version contains in-frame clones alone and is incomplete. That table supplies the V and J calls and clone size; D and trimming were determined from the DNA. The sample shows approximately 350,000 clones, 89% of them seen only once. This TCR was recovered from a man between 40 and 49 years old with acute or convalescent COVID-19. The V gene is TRBV7-2, the J gene TRBJ2-1; 9 bases line up with TRBD2. Material: peripheral blood. The CDR3 reads CASSLAPSGGTFYNEQFF. The CDR3 coding sequence is TGTGCCAGCAGCTTAGCGCCCAGCGGGGGGACTTTTTACAATGAGCAGTTCTTC.